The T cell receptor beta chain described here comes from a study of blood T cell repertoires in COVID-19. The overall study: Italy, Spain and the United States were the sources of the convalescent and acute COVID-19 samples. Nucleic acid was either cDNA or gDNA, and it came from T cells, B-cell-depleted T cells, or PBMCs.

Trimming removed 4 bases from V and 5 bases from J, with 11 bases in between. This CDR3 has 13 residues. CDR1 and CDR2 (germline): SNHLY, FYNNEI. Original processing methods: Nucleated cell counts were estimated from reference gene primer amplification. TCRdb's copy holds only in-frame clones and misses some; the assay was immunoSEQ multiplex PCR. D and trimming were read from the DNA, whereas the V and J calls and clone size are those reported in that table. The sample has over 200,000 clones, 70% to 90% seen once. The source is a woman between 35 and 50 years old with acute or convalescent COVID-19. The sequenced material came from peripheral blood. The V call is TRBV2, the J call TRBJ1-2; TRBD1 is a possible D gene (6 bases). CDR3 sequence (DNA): TGTGCCAGCAGTGCGGACGGACAGTATGGCTACACCTTC. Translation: CASSADGQYGYTF.